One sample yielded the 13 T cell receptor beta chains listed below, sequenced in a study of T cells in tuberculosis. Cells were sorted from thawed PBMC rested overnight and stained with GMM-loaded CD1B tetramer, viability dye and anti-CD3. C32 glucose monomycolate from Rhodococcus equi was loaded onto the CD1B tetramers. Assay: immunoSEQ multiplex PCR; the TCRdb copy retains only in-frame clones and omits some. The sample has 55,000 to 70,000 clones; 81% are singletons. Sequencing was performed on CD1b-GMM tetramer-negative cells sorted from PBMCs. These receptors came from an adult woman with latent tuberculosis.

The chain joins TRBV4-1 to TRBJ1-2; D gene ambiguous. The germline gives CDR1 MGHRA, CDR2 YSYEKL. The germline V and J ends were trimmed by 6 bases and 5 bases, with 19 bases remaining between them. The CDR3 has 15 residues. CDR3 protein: CASRGGSLTRYGYTF. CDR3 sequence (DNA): TGCGCCAGCAGAGGAGGGTCGCTAACTAGATATGGCTACACCTTC.

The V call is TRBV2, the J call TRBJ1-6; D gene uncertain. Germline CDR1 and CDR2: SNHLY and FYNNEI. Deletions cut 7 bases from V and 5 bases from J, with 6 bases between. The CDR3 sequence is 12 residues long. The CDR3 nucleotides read TGTGCCAGCAAACGGGATAATTCACCCCTCCACTTT. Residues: CASKRDNSPLHF.

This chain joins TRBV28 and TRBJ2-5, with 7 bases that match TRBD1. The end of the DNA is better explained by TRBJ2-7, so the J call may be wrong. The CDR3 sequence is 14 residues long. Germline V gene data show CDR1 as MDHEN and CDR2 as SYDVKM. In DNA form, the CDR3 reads TGTGCCAGCAGCCTTGACAGGGTTCGGTACGAGCAGTACTTC. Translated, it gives CASSLDRVRYEQYF.

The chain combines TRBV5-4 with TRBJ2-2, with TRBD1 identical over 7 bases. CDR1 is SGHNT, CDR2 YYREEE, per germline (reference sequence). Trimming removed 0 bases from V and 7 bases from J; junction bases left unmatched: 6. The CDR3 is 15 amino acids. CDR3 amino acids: CASSLGDSSIGELFF. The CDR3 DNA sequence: TGTGCCAGCAGCTTGGGGGACAGCTCAATCGGGGAGCTGTTTTTT.

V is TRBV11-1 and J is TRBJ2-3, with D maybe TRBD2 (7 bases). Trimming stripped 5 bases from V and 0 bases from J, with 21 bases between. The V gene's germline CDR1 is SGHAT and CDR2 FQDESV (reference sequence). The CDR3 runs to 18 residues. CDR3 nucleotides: TGTGCCAGCAGCCCCAGGTCCCAGGGGAGGGCTAGCACAGATACGCAGTATTTT. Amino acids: CASSPRSQGRASTDTQYF.

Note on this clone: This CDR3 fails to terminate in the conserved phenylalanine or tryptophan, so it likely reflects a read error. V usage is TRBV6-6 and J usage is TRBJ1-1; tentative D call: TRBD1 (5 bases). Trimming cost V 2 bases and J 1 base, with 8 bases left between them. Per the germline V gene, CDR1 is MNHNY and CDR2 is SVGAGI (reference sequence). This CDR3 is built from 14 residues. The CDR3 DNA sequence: TGTGCCAGCAGTTACCCTGGACAGAACACTGAAGCTTTCCTT. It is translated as CASSYPGQNTEAFL.

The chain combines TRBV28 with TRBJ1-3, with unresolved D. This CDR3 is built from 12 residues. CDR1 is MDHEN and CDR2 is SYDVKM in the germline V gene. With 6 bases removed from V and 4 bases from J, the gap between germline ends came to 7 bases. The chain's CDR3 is CASSRGGNTIYF. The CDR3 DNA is TGTGCCAGCAGCCGAGGCGGAAACACCATATATTTT.

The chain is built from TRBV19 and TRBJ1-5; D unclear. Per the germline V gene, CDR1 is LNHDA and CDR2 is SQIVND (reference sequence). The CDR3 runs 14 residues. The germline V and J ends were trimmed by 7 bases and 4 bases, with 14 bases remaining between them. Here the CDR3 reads CASMSRRANQPQHF. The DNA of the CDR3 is TGTGCCAGTATGAGTAGGAGGGCTAATCAGCCCCAGCATTTT.

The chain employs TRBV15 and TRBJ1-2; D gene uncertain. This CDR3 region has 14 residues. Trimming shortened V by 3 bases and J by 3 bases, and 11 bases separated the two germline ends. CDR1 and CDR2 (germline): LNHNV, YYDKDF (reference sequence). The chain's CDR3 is CATSSEGRYYGYTF. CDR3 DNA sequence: TGTGCCACCAGCAGTGAAGGGAGGTACTATGGCTACACCTTC.

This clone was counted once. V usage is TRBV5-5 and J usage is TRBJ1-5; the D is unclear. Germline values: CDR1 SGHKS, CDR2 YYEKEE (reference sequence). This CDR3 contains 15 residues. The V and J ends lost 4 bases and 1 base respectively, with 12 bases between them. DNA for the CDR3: TGTGCCAGCAGCCCGGGAGGGCAGAGCAATCAGCCCCAGCATTTT. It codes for CASSPGGQSNQPQHF.

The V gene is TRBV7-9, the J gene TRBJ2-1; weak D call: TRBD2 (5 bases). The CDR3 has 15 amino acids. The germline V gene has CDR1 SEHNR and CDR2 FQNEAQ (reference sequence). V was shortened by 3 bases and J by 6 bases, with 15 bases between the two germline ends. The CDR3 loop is CASSFGPLAGNEQFF. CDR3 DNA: TGTGCCAGCAGCTTTGGTCCTCTGGCGGGCAATGAGCAGTTCTTC. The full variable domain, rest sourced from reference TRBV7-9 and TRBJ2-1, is DTGVSQNPRHKITKRGQNVTFRCDPISEHNRLYWYRQTLGQGPEFLTYFQNEAQLEKSRLLSDRFSAERPKGSFSTLEIQRTEQGDSAMYLCASSFGPLAGNEQFFGPGTRLTVL.

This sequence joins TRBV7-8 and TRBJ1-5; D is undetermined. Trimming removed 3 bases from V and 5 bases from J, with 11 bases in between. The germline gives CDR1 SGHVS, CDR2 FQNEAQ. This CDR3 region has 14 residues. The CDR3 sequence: CASSFNAKHQPQHF. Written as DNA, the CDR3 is TGTGCCAGCAGCTTCAACGCGAAACATCAGCCCCAGCATTTT.

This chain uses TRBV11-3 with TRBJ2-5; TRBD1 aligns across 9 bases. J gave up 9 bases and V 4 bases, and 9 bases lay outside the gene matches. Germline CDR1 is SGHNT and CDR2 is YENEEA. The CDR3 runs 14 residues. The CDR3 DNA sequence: TGTGCCAGCAGCTACCCCGGACAGGGGAGGGCCCAGTACTTC. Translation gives CASSYPGQGRAQYF.